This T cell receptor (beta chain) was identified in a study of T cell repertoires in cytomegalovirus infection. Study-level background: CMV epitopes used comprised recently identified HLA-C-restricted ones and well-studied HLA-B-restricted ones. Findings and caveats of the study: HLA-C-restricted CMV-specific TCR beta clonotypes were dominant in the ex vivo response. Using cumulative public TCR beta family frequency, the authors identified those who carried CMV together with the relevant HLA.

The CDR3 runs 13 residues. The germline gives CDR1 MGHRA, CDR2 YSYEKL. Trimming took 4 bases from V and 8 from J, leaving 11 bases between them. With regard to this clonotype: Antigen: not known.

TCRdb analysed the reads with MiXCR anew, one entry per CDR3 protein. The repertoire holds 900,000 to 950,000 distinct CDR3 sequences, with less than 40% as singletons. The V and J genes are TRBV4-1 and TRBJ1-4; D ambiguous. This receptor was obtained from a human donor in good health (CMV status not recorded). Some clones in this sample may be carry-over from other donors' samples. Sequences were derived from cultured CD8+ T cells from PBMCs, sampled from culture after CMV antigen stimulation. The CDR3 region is CASSPGAAEKLFF. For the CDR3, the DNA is TGCGCCAGCAGCCCCGGCGCCGCCGAAAAACTGTTTTTT.